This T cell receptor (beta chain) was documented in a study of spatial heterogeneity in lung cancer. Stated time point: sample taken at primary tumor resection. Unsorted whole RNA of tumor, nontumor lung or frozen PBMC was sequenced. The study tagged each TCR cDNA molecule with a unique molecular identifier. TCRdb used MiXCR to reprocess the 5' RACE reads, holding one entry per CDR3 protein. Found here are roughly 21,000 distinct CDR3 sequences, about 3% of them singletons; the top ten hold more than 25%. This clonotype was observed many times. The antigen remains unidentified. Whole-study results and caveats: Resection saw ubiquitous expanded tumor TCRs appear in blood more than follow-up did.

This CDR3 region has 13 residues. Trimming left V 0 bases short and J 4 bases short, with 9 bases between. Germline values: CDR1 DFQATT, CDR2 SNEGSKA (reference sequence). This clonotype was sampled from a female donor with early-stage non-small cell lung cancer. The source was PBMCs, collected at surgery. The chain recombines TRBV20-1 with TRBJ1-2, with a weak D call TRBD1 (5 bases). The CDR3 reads CSARDYRIYGYTF. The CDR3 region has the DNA TGCAGTGCTAGAGATTACAGGATCTATGGCTACACCTTC.